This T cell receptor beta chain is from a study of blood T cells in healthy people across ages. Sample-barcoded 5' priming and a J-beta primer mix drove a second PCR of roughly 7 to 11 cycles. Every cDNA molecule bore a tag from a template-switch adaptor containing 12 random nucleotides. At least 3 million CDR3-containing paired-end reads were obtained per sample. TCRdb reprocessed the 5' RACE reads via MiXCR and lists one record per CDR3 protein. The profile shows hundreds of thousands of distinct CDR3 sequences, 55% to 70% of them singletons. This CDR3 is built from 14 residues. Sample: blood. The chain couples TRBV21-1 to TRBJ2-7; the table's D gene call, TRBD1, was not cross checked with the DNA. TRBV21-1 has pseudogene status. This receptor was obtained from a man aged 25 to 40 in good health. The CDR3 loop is CASVKRGARYEQYF. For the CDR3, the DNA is TGTGCCAGCGTAAAACGGGGGGCGAGGTACGAGCAGTACTTC.